This T cell receptor beta chain was identified in a study of T cell responses to AZD1222 COVID-19 vaccine. The study's findings and limits: Only six or seven AZD1222 recipients tested seropositive at baseline. Most donors were white British and more were female, and clonal diversity was possibly underestimated.

A note on this clone: Its matching antigen is unknown.

Sequencing was performed with immunoSEQ multiplex PCR; in TCRdb, only in-frame clones are kept and a portion is missing. The data show about 100,000 clones, approximately 86% seen once. The CDR3 is 15 amino acids. From germline, CDR1 is LNHDA and CDR2 SQIVND (reference sequence). The V segment lost 2 bases and the J segment 10 bases; nucleotides outside the gene matches: 7. V usage is TRBV19 and J usage is TRBJ1-6, with 8 bases identical to TRBD1. Material: peripheral blood, obtained on day 0 of AZD1222 vaccination. This TCR derives from an adult in good health. The DNA for the CDR3 is TGTGCCAGTAGTATAACGACAGGGGACGGCTCACCCCTCCACTTT. Its translation is CASSITTGDGSPLHF.